This TCR beta chain emerged from a study of blood T cells in healthy people across ages. A second PCR, run for roughly 7 to 12 cycles, used a sample-barcoded 5' primer plus a J-beta primer mix. Every cDNA molecule carried a tag from a template-switch adaptor bearing 12 random nucleotides. TCRdb reprocessed the 5' RACE reads with MiXCR, giving one entry per CDR3 protein. This table holds under 850,000 distinct CDR3 sequences, around 34% found once. At least ten counts were recorded for this clonotype. Mismatch with germline at one junction end may stem from a read error. In germline, CDR1 is SGHRS, CDR2 YFSETQ. The CDR3 extends over 15 amino acids.

The TCR comes from a man between 18 and 35 years old in good health. Specimen: blood. This chain joins TRBV5-1 and TRBJ2-3; maybe TRBD2 (6 bases). Here the CDR3 DNA reads TGTGCCAGCAGCTTGGGTGGGGGGAGCACAGATACGCAGTATTTT. Translation: CASSLGGGSTDTQYF. Filled out from reference TRBV5-1 and TRBJ2-3, the complete variable domain reads KAGVTQTPRYLIKTRGQQVTLSCSPISGHRSVSWYQQTPGQGLQFLFEYFSETQRNKGNFPGRFSGRQFSNSRSEMNVSTLELGDSALYLCASSLGGGSTDTQYFGPGTRLTVL.